Each of the 13 T cell receptor beta chains below was sequenced from the same sample in a study of shared clonotypes between healthy human individuals. Libraries were prepared by immunoSEQ multiplex PCR; TCRdb keeps only in-frame clonotypes and omits some of them. The sample holds about 110,000 clones; around 65% are singletons and the top ten take approximately 23%. Material for sequencing was memory CD8+ T cells sorted from blood. Subset of the sample: CD45RO+ cells pooled with CCR7-negative TemRA cells. The receptors shown here come from a woman aged 30 to 39 in good health.

The V and J genes are TRBV11-3 and TRBJ1-1, with D unresolved. V was trimmed by 2 bases and J by 5 bases, leaving 9 bases between them. This CDR3 spans 13 amino acids. The germline V gene encodes CDR1 SGHNT and CDR2 YENEEA. The CDR3 DNA sequence: TGTGCCAGCAGCTTAAGCGGAGGGACTGAAGCTTTCTTT. It specifies CASSLSGGTEAFF.

The J gene is TRBJ2-7, the V gene TRBV28; D not certain. CDR3 length: 14 amino acids. Trimming took off 3 bases at V and 3 bases at J, with 12 bases between the two ends. The germline V gene has CDR1 MDHEN and CDR2 SYDVKM. CDR3 DNA sequence: TGTGCCAGCAGTTTTGGTCCCAACCACTACGAGCAGTACTTC. This gives the protein CASSFGPNHYEQYF.

The chain joins TRBV7-2 to TRBJ2-7; possibly TRBD2 for D (5 bases). The germline V gene encodes CDR1 SGHTA and CDR2 FQGNSA. The CDR3 totals 15 residues. The V gene lost 4 bases and the J gene lost 7 bases, with 20 bases spanning the gap. The CDR3 spells CASSSDISVGREQYF. The CDR3 DNA reads TGTGCCAGCAGCTCAGATATTAGCGTGGGAAGGGAGCAGTACTTC.

V usage is TRBV5-7 and J usage is TRBJ2-2; D uncertain. TRBV5-7 falls under the ORF class, with uncertain function. The V gene lost 2 bases and the J gene lost 6 bases, with 5 bases spanning the gap. CDR3 size: 12 residues. The CDR3 DNA sequence: TGTGCCAGCAGCTTTGTATCCGGGGAGCTGTTTTTT. This sequence encodes CASSFVSGELFF.

The V call is TRBV7-8, the J call TRBJ1-4; 8 bases map to TRBD1. CDR1 and CDR2 from the germline V gene are SGHVS and FQNEAQ. CDR3 size: 17 residues. V shed 5 bases, J shed 10 bases, and the junction held 18 bases outside the gene matches. CDR3 amino acids: CASSKAVWTGISPKLFF. CDR3 DNA sequence: TGTGCCAGCAGCAAGGCGGTTTGGACAGGGATTAGTCCAAAACTGTTTTTT.

This chain connects TRBV28 to TRBJ2-7, with D maybe TRBD1 (6 bases). Per the germline V gene, CDR1 is MDHEN and CDR2 is SYDVKM. The CDR3 is 12 amino acids. V was pared by 5 bases and J by 3 bases, with 8 bases between. CDR3 sequence: CASSEQGYEQYF. For the CDR3, the DNA is TGTGCCAGCAGTGAACAGGGCTACGAGCAGTACTTC.

The rearrangement uses TRBV4-2 and TRBJ2-7; D uncertain. Trimming cost V 0 bases and J 5 bases, with 17 bases left between them. CDR1 LGHNA and CDR2 YNFKEQ come from the germline V gene. This CDR3 is built from 16 residues. In DNA form, the CDR3 reads TGTGCCAGCAGCCAAGATATGGCTCAAGAGCGTGACGAGCAGTACTTC. Its translation is CASSQDMAQERDEQYF.

This clone was seen once. This chain uses TRBV19 with TRBJ2-7; D perhaps matches TRBD2 (6 bases). CDR1 is LNHDA and CDR2 is SQIVND in the germline V gene (reference sequence). V shed 5 bases and J shed 1 base, with 15 bases lying between them. The CDR3 has 15 residues. Here the CDR3 DNA reads TGTGCCAGTAGTCTGGGGACTCATATTTCCTACGAGCAGTACTTC. It translates to CASSLGTHISYEQYF.

This clone was seen a handful of times. Written as DNA, the CDR3 is TGCAGCGTTGAAGAAGCAACAGGGGGGGCAACCTACGAGCAGTACTTC. Its protein is CSVEEATGGATYEQYF. The rearrangement uses TRBV29-1 and TRBJ2-7; tentative D call: TRBD1 (8 bases). Looked up from germline, CDR1 is SQVTM and CDR2 is ANQGSEA. The CDR3 runs to 16 residues. The ends were cut back, 0 bases at V and 2 bases at J, with 17 bases in the middle.

The table lists this clone with a few counts. The V call is TRBV7-7, the J call TRBJ2-2; possible D gene TRBD2, 6 bases. From germline, CDR1 is SSHAT and CDR2 FNYEAQ (reference sequence). The CDR3 is made up of 14 amino acids. Between the trimmed V and J ends, which lost 8 bases and 3 bases, there was a span of 13 bases. CDR3 DNA sequence: TGTGCCAGCCGTCGGGAGTTTGACACCGGGGAGCTGTTTTTT. Protein sequence: CASRREFDTGELFF.

As concerns this clone: A much larger clone is a single base away; this may be a read error. This same CDR3 is encoded by further DNA sequences in the sample. The chain couples TRBV7-9 to TRBJ2-7, with D unclear. Germline CDR1 and CDR2: SEHNR and FQNEAQ (reference sequence). Trimming removed 4 bases from V and 3 bases from J, with 10 bases in between. The CDR3 spans 13 residues. The CDR3 spells CASSSGPNYEQYF. CDR3 bases: TGTGCCAGCAGCTCCGGACCGAACTACGAGCAGTACTTC. The full variable domain, with the rest looked up from reference TRBV7-9 and TRBJ2-7, is DTGVSQNPRHKITKRGQNVTFRCDPISEHNRLYWYRQTLGQGPEFLTYFQNEAQLEKSRLLSDRFSAERPKGSFSTLEIQRTEQGDSAMYLCASSSGPNYEQYFGPGTRLTVT.

Regarding this clone: This likely traces to a read error, being one base from a far larger clone. Distinct nucleotide sequences in the sample also encode this CDR3. V usage is TRBV6-5 and J usage is TRBJ1-1; D ambiguous. The V and J ends lost 5 bases and 8 bases respectively, with 12 bases between them. The CDR3 totals 12 residues. Looked up from germline, CDR1 is MNHEY and CDR2 is SVGAGI. CDR3 in DNA: TGTGCCAGCAGTGATATTATCGGCGAAGCTTTCTTT. The encoded protein is CASSDIIGEAFF.

This clone was seen a few times. The genes are TRBV16 and TRBJ2-7, with 8 positions matching TRBD1. V was clipped by 7 bases and J by 5 bases; unmatched bases: 10. Germline V gene lookup returns CDR1 KGHSY and CDR2 FQNENV. The CDR3 consists of 14 residues. The CDR3 spells CASTPGQVTHEQYF. In DNA form, the CDR3 reads TGTGCCAGCACTCCGGGACAGGTAACGCACGAGCAGTACTTC.